The 25 T cell receptor beta chains below were found in one sample sequenced in a study of blood T cell repertoires in COVID-19 (dated by TCRdb to about 2020). Library method: the immunoSEQ multiplex PCR assay. Drawn from immuneACCESS, this table holds only the in-frame rearrangements with V and J called that TCRdb kept. Clones are partly lost; checked studies trace under half to an unresolved V gene and leave the rest unexplained. This sample holds 110,000 or so clones; about 88% were observed only once. The leading ten clones occupy under 9% of the sample. Sequencing was performed on peripheral blood. Receptor source: a woman in her sixties or seventies who had recovered from COVID-19.

The J gene is TRBJ2-7, the V gene TRBV9; tentatively, D is TRBD2 (5 bases). CDR3 length: 15 residues. CDR1 SGDLS and CDR2 YYNGEE come from the germline V gene. V lost 4 bases and J lost 5, with 19 bases in between. CDR3: CASSPREGQYDEQYF. For the CDR3, the DNA is TGTGCCAGCAGCCCCCGTGAGGGTCAGTACGACGAGCAGTACTTC. Supplemented by reference TRBV9 and TRBJ2-7, the full variable domain reads DSGVTQTPKHLITATGQRVTLRCSPRSGDLSVYWYQQSLDQGLQFLIQYYNGEERAKGNILERFSAQQFPDLHSELNLSSLELGDSALYFCASSPREGQYDEQYFGPGTRLTVT.

The genes are TRBV10-2 and TRBJ1-5, with 7 nucleotides matching TRBD1. The ends lost 5 bases at V and 3 bases at J; junction bases unmatched: 4. Germline V gene lookup returns CDR1 WSHSY and CDR2 SAAADI. The CDR3 runs to 14 residues. CDR3 nucleotide sequence: TGCGCCAGCAGTTTGGGACAGTTCAATCAGCCCCAGCATTTT. As protein: CASSLGQFNQPQHF.

The V and J genes are TRBV18 and TRBJ1-1, with D possibly matching TRBD1 (5 bases). The CDR3 runs 13 residues. Germline V gives CDR1 KGHSH, CDR2 LQKENI. Trimming shortened V by 3 bases and J by 4 bases, and 9 bases separated the two germline ends. The CDR3 DNA sequence: TGTGCCAGCTCACCGGGCAGGGCCACTGAAGCTTTCTTT. Its protein product is CASSPGRATEAFF.

J is TRBJ1-6 and V is TRBV19; the D gene is possibly TRBD1 (5 bases). This CDR3 comprises 16 residues. Per germline, CDR1 LNHDA and CDR2 SQIVND (reference sequence). V was trimmed by 7 bases and J by 6 bases, leaving 19 bases between them. CDR3 protein: CASTTRGGSLNSPLHF. CDR3 in DNA: TGTGCCAGTACCACAAGGGGCGGATCCCTTAATTCACCCCTCCACTTT.

V usage is TRBV18 and J usage is TRBJ1-2; D unresolved. Trimming stripped 2 bases from V and 5 bases from J, with 6 bases between. The germline V gene has CDR1 KGHSH and CDR2 LQKENI. The CDR3 spans 12 residues. The CDR3 protein is CASSPEGYGYTF. The CDR3 DNA sequence: TGTGCCAGCTCACCAGAGGGTTATGGCTACACCTTC.

The V and J genes are TRBV3-1 (or the pseudogene TRBV3-2) and TRBJ2-5; 8 nucleotides align to TRBD2. The CDR3 totals 18 residues. The junction had 16 bases not matched to a gene; V was cut back by 3 bases and J by 4 bases. Germline CDR1 is LGHDT and CDR2 is YNNKEL (reference sequence). The CDR3 region is CASSHPPRSAGDIETQYF. DNA of the CDR3: TGTGCCAGCAGCCACCCCCCCAGGTCAGCGGGGGATATAGAGACCCAGTACTTC.

V gene TRBV7-3 combines with J gene TRBJ1-1; 11 nucleotides line up with TRBD1. This CDR3 comprises 14 residues. The germline V gene encodes CDR1 SGHTA and CDR2 FQGTGA. Trimming removed 5 bases from V and 5 bases from J; junction bases left unmatched: 4. The CDR3 sequence: CASSPRDRGTEAFF. DNA of the CDR3: TGTGCCAGCAGCCCACGGGACAGGGGGACTGAAGCTTTCTTT.

V gene TRBV7-2 combines with J gene TRBJ1-5; D possibly corresponds to TRBD1 (5 bases). Germline loops: CDR1 SGHTA, CDR2 FQGNSA. The CDR3 contains 15 residues. V was trimmed by 2 bases and J by 3 bases, leaving 11 bases between them. CDR3 DNA: TGTGCCAGCAGCTTATATGGCAGGGACAATCAGCCCCAGCATTTT. It translates to CASSLYGRDNQPQHF.

Here the CDR3 DNA reads TGTGCCAGCAGCTTGATCACTGGCCGGGGGGGTGCGGAGCAGTTCTTC. Translation gives CASSLITGRGGAEQFF. This chain uses TRBV11-2 with TRBJ2-1; 8 bases match TRBD2. V was pared by 3 bases and J by 10 bases, with 14 bases of the junction left unmatched. Germline V gene lookup returns CDR1 SGHAT and CDR2 FQNNGV. The CDR3 has 16 residues.

In its sample, this clone was seen once. The chain recombines TRBV5-1 with TRBJ2-1; TRBD1 is a possible D gene (6 bases). Trimming removed 1 base from V and 5 bases from J, with 13 bases in between. The CDR3 extends over 15 amino acids. The germline V gene has CDR1 SGHRS and CDR2 YFSETQ. CDR3 sequence: CASSLLPSGDNEQFF. The CDR3 nucleotides read TGCGCCAGCAGCTTGCTCCCTTCAGGGGACAATGAGCAGTTCTTC.

The chain links TRBV9 to TRBJ1-3; a weak D match, TRBD1 (5 bases). Trimming cost V 4 bases and J 4 bases, with 18 bases left between them. Germline CDR1 reads SGDLS; CDR2 reads YYNGEE. CDR3 length: 16 residues. This CDR3 reads CASSSSGTPIGNTIYF. For the CDR3, the DNA is TGTGCCAGCAGCTCCTCCGGGACTCCCATCGGAAACACCATATATTTT.

The sample holds one count of this clone. The rearrangement links TRBV18 to TRBJ2-1; D remains unclear. The V and J ends lost 4 bases and 3 bases respectively, with 7 bases between them. CDR1 is KGHSH and CDR2 is LQKENI in the germline V gene. The CDR3 loop spans 13 amino acids. The CDR3 here is CASSLANYNEQFF. In DNA form, the CDR3 reads TGTGCCAGCTCACTAGCTAACTACAATGAGCAGTTCTTC.

This clone was recorded a few times. The V gene is TRBV6-5, the J gene TRBJ2-5; the match to TRBD2 covers 8 bases. V lost 6 bases to trimming and J lost 5 bases; unmatched junction nucleotides: 11. The germline gives CDR1 MNHEY, CDR2 SVGAGI. This CDR3 comprises 15 residues. The CDR3 here is CASRRGDSGTETQYF. In DNA form, the CDR3 reads TGTGCCAGCAGGCGCGGGGATAGCGGGACGGAGACCCAGTACTTC.

The sample holds one count of this clone. The chain couples TRBV4-2 to TRBJ2-5; unclear D gene. This CDR3 region has 11 residues. Trimming stripped 1 base from V and 7 bases from J, with 4 bases between. Looked up from germline, CDR1 is LGHNA and CDR2 is YNFKEQ. Here the CDR3 DNA reads TGTGCCAGCAGCCAAGGGCCGACCCAGTACTTC. Translation: CASSQGPTQYF.

The V and J genes are TRBV5-4 and TRBJ2-3; perhaps TRBD2 as D (6 bases). The germline V gene encodes CDR1 SGHNT and CDR2 YYREEE (reference sequence). The ends were cut back, 0 bases at V and 3 bases at J, with 11 bases in the middle. This CDR3 region has 15 residues. The CDR3 loop reads CASSLAGGGTDTQYF. The CDR3, as DNA: TGTGCCAGCAGCTTGGCCGGGGGAGGAACAGATACGCAGTATTTT. Full variable domain (missing parts from reference TRBV5-4 and TRBJ2-3): ETGVTQSPTHLIKTRGQQVTLRCSSQSGHNTVSWYQQALGQGPQFIFQYYREEENGRGNFPPRFSGLQFPNYSSELNVNALELDDSALYLCASSLAGGGTDTQYFGPGTRLTVL.

The chain links TRBV5-1 to TRBJ2-2; tentative D call: TRBD1 (6 bases). Between the trimmed V and J ends, which lost 0 bases and 6 bases, there was a span of 12 bases. The CDR3 runs 15 residues. CDR1 SGHRS and CDR2 YFSETQ come from the germline V gene. In nucleotides, the CDR3 is TGCGCCAGCAGCTTGGGGCAGGGGAGCGCCGGGGAGCTGTTTTTT. Residues: CASSLGQGSAGELFF.

The gene calls are TRBV18 and TRBJ2-2; TRBD2 might be the D (5 bases). CDR3 length equals 15 residues. In germline, CDR1 is KGHSH, CDR2 LQKENI. V was clipped by 1 base and J by 2 bases, with 8 bases between them. The CDR3: CASSPRTPNTGELFF. DNA of the CDR3: TGTGCCAGCTCACCACGGACTCCCAACACCGGGGAGCTGTTTTTT.

The chain has TRBV6-6 and TRBJ2-5; TRBD1 aligns across 8 bases. The germline CDR1 and CDR2 sequences are MNHNY and SVGAGI (reference sequence). The junction had 10 bases not matched to a gene; V was cut back by 7 bases and J by 3 bases. The CDR3 is 15 amino acids. The CDR3 DNA reads TGTGCCAGCATCAAGACAGGGGCGGGTGAAGAGACCCAGTACTTC. Encoded protein: CASIKTGAGEETQYF.

The chain carries TRBV27 and TRBJ1-1; D ambiguous. With 5 bases removed from V and 2 bases from J, the gap between germline ends came to 9 bases. CDR3 length: 13 residues. Germline V gives CDR1 MNHEY, CDR2 SMNVEV (reference sequence). DNA of the CDR3: TGTGCCAGCAGTCCTCGGGAAAACACTGAAGCTTTCTTT. Translating it yields CASSPRENTEAFF.

This clone has only a few counts. V gene TRBV10-3 combines with J gene TRBJ1-4; 8 bases align to TRBD1. The germline V gene encodes CDR1 ENHRY and CDR2 SYGVKD. This CDR3 is 13 amino acids long. Trimming took 11 bases from V and 8 from J; bases not matched to a gene: 10. CDR3 protein: CAASDRGNEKLFF. Written as DNA, the CDR3 is TGTGCCGCTTCAGACAGGGGAAACGAAAAACTGTTTTTT.

The V gene is TRBV6-5, the J gene TRBJ1-1; D possibly corresponds to TRBD1 (6 bases). Trimming shortened V by 6 bases and J by 1 base, and 15 bases separated the two germline ends. CDR3 size: 15 residues. Germline CDR1 reads MNHEY; CDR2 reads SVGAGI. The CDR3 DNA follows: TGTGCCAGCAGGGGAGAGAGGGGACAGAACACTGAAGCTTTCTTT. This gives the protein CASRGERGQNTEAFF.

The gene calls are TRBV19 and TRBJ2-5; D gene unclear. The CDR3 runs 13 residues. V was shortened by 6 bases and J by 0 bases, with 8 bases between the two germline ends. The germline gives CDR1 LNHDA, CDR2 SQIVND (reference sequence). CDR3: CASSPLYQETQYF. As DNA, the CDR3 is TGTGCCAGTAGCCCCCTGTACCAAGAGACCCAGTACTTC.

The genes are TRBV24-1 and TRBJ2-3; perhaps TRBD1 as D (5 bases). Germline V gene lookup returns CDR1 KGHDR and CDR2 SFDVKD. Trimming cost V 0 bases and J 1 base, with 7 bases left between them. This CDR3 has 15 amino acids. The CDR3 DNA reads TGTGCCACCAGTGATTTGGGGGCAGGCACAGATACGCAGTATTTT. Its protein is CATSDLGAGTDTQYF.

The gene calls are TRBV3-1 (or the pseudogene TRBV3-2) and TRBJ2-5, with D possibly matching TRBD2 (7 bases). V lost 3 bases and J 4 bases, leaving 18 bases between the germline ends. The germline gives CDR1 LGHDT, CDR2 YNNKEL (reference sequence). The CDR3 is 16 residues long. The CDR3 DNA reads TGTGCCAGCAGCCACTGGGGAGGGGGGCTGGGAGAGACCCAGTACTTC. Its translation: CASSHWGGGLGETQYF.

The genes are TRBV7-9 and TRBJ1-3; D is possibly TRBD1 (5 bases). The CDR3 loop spans 13 amino acids. CDR1 SEHNR and CDR2 FQNEAQ come from the germline V gene (reference sequence). Deletions cut 2 bases from V and 4 bases from J, with 6 bases between. CDR3 in DNA: TGTGCCAGCAGCTTACAGGGAGGAAACACCATATATTTT. Its translation is CASSLQGGNTIYF.